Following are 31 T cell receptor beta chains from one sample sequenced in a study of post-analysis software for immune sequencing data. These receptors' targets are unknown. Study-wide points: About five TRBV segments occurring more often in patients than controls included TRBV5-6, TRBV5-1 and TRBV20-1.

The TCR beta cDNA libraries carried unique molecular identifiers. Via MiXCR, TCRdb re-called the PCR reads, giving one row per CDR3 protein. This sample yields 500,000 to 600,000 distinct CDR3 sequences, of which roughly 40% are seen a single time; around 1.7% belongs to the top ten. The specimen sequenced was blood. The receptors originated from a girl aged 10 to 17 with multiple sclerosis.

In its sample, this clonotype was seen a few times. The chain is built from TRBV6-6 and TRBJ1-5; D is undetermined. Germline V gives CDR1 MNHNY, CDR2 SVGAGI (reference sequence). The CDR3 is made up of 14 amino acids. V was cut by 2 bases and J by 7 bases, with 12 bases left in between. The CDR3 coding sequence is TGTGCCAGCAGTTACGAGGGCAGACGGCAGCCCCAGCATTTT. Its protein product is CASSYEGRRQPQHF.

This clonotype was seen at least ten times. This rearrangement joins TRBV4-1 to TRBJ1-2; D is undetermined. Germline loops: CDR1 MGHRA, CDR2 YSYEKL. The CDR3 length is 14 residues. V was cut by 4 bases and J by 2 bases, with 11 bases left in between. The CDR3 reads CASSRPDRNYGYTF. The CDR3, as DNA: TGCGCCAGCAGCCGCCCTGACCGAAACTATGGCTACACCTTC.

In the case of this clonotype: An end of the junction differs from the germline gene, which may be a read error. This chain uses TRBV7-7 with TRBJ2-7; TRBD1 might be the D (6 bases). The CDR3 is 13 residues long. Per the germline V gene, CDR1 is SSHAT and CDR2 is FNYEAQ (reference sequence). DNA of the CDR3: TGTGCTAGCAGCCCAACACAGGGTGACGAGCAGTACTTC. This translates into CASSPTQGDEQYF. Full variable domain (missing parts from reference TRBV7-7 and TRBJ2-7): GAGVSQSPRYKVTKRGQDVTLRCDPISSHATLYWYQQALGQGPEFLTYFNYEAQPDKSGLPSDRFSAERPEGSISTLTIQRTEQRDSAMYRCASSPTQGDEQYFGPGTRLTVT.

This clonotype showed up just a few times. CDR3 sequence reads: CAIKGQGEQPQHF. CDR3 sequence (DNA): TGTGCCATCAAGGGACAGGGGGAACAGCCCCAGCATTTT. This chain links TRBV10-3 with TRBJ1-5; TRBD1 agrees at 11 bases. Unmatched junction bases numbered 3, after V lost 7 bases and J lost 7 bases. The CDR3 consists of 13 residues. Germline assignment: CDR1 ENHRY and CDR2 SYGVKD.

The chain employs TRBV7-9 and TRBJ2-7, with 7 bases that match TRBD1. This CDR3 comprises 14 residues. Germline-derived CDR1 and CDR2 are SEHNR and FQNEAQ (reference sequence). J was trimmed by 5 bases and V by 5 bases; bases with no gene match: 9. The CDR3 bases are TGTGCCAGCAGCCCCGACAGGGAAGGGGACGAGCAGTACTTC. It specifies CASSPDREGDEQYF.

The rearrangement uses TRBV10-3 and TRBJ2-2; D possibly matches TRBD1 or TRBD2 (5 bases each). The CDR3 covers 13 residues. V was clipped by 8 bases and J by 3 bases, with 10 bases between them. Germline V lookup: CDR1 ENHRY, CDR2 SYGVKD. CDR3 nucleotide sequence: TGTGCCATCGGTAGGGGAGACACCGGGGAGCTGTTTTTT. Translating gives CAIGRGDTGELFF.

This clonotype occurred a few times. CDR3 DNA sequence: TGTGCCAGCAGCCCGGACAGGGTTCGAGAGCAGTACTTC. This sequence encodes CASSPDRVREQYF. This rearrangement joins TRBV12-3 or TRBV12-4 to TRBJ2-7, with 8 bases matching TRBD1. J lost 7 bases, V lost 6 bases, and 8 bases had no gene match. This CDR3 has 13 amino acids.

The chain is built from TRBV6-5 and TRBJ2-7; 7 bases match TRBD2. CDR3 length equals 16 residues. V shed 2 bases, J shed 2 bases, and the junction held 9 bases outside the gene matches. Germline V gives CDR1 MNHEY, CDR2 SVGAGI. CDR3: CASSYDGGGNPYEQYF. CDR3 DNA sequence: TGTGCCAGCAGTTACGATGGGGGGGGGAATCCCTACGAGCAGTACTTC.

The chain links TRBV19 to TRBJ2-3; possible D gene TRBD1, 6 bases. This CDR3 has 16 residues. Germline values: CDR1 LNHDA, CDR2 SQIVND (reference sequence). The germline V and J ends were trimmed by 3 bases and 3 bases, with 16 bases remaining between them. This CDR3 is CASSIYRVRGTDTQYF. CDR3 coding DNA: TGTGCCAGTAGTATCTACAGGGTACGAGGTACAGATACGCAGTATTTT.

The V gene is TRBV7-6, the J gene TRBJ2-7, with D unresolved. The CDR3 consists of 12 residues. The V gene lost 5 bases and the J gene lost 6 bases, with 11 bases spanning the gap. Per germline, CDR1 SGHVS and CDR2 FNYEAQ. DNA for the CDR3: TGTGCCAGCAGCCTTAACGAAGGCGAGCAGTACTTC. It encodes CASSLNEGEQYF.

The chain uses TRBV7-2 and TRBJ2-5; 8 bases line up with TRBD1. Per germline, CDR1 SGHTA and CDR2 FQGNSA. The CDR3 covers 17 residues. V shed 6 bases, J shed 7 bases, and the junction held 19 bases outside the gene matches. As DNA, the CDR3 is TGTGCCAGCAGACCTCTGAGGACAGGGATTTTATTAGGGACCCAGTACTTC. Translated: CASRPLRTGILLGTQYF.

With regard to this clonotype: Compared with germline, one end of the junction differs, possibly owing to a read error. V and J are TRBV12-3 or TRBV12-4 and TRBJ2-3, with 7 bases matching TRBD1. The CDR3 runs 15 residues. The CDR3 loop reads CASSFEQGRADTQYF. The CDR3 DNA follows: TGTGCCAGCAGTTTTGAACAGGGGCGCGCAGATACGCAGTATTTC.

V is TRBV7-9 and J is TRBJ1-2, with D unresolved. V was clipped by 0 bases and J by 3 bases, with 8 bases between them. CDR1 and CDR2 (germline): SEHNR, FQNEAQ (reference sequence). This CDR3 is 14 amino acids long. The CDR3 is CASSLAASYYGYTF. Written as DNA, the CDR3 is TGTGCCAGCAGCTTAGCGGCGTCATACTATGGCTACACCTTC.

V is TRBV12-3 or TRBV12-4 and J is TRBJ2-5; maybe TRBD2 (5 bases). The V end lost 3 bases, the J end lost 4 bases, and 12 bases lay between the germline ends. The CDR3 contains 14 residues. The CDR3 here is CASSFGLAPETQYF. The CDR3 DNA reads TGTGCCAGCAGTTTCGGCCTAGCCCCAGAGACCCAGTACTTC.

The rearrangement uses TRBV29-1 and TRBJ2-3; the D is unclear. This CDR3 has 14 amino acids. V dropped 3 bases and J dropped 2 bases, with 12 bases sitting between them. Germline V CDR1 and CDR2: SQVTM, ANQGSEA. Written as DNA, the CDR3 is TGCAGCGTTGACCCCAGTCCTACCACAGATACGCAGTATTTT. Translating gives CSVDPSPTTDTQYF.

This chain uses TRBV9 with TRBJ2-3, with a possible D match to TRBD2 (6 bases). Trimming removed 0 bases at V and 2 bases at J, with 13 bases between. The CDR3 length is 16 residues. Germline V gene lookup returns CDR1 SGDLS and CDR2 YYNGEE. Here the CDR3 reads CASSVEAGSLTDTQYF. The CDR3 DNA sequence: TGTGCCAGCAGCGTAGAGGCGGGGTCTCTCACAGATACGCAGTATTTT.

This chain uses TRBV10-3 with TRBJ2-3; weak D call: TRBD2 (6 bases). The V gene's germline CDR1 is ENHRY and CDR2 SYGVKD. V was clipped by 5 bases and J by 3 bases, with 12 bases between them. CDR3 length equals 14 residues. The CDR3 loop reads CAISRERGTDTQYF. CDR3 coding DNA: TGTGCCATCAGTCGGGAGAGAGGAACAGATACGCAGTATTTT.

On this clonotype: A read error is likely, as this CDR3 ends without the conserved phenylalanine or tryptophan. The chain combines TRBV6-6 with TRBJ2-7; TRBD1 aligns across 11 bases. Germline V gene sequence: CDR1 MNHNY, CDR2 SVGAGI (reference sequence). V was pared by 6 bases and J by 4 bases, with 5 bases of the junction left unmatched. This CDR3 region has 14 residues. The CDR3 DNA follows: TGTGCCAGCAGCTCTGGACAGGGGGCGTACGAGCAGTACTTG. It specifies CASSSGQGAYEQYL.

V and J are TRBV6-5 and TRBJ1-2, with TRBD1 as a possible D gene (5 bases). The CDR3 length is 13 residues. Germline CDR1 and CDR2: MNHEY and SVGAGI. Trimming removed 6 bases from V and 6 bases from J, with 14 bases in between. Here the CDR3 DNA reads TGTGCCAGCAGCCGAGGGACGGAGGATGGCTACACCTTC. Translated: CASSRGTEDGYTF.

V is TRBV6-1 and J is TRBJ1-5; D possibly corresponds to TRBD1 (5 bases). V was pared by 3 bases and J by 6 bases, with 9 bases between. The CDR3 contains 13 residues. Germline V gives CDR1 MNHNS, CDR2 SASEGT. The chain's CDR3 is CASSEGVSQPQHF. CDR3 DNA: TGTGCCAGCAGTGAGGGGGTAAGTCAGCCCCAGCATTTT.

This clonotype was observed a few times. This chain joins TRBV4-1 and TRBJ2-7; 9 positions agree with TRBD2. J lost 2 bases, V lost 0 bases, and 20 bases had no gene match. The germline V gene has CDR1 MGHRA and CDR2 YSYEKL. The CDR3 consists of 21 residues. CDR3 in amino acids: CASSQDVDRLAGFPRAYEQYF. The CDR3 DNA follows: TGCGCCAGCAGCCAAGATGTAGATCGGCTAGCGGGGTTCCCCCGAGCCTACGAGCAGTACTTC.

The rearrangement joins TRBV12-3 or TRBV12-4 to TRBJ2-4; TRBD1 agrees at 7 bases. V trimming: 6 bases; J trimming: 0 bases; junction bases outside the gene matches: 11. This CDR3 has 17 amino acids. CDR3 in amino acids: CASRLRQGASAKNIQYF. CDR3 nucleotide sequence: TGTGCCAGCAGATTACGACAGGGCGCTTCAGCCAAAAACATTCAGTACTTC.

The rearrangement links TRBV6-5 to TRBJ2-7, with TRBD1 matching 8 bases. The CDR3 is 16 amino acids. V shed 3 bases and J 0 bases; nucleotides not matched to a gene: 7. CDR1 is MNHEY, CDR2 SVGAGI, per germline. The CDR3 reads CASSYSDRAFSYEQYF. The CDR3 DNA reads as TGTGCCAGCAGTTATTCGGACAGGGCCTTCTCCTACGAGCAGTACTTC.

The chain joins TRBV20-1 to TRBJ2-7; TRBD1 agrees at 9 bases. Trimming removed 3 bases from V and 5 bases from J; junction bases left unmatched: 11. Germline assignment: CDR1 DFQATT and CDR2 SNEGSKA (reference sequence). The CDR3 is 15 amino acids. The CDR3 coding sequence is TGCAGTGCTAGGAGGACAGGGGAAAGGGCTCACGAGCAGTACTTC. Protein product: CSARRTGERAHEQYF.

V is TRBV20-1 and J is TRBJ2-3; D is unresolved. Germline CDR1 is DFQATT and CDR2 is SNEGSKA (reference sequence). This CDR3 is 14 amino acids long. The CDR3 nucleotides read TGCAATGCCAACCGGCCCCCGGGCACAGATACGCAGTATTTT. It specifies CNANRPPGTDTQYF.

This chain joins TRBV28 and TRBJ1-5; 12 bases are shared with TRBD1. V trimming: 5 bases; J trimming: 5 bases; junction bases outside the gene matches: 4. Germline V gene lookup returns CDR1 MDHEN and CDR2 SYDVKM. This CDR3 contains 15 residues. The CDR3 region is CASSPGTGGHQPQHF. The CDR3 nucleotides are TGTGCCAGCAGTCCCGGGACAGGGGGCCATCAGCCCCAGCATTTT.

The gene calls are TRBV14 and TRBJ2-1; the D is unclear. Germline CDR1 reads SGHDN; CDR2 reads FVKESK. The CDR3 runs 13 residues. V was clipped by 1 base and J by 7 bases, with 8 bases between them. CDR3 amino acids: CASSQALGNEQFF. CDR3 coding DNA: TGTGCCAGCAGCCAAGCCCTAGGGAATGAGCAGTTCTTC.

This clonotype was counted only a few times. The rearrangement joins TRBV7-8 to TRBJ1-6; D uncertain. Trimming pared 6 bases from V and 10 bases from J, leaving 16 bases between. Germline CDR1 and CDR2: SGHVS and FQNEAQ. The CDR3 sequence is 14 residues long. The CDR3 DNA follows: TGTGCCAGCAGTTTGGAGCGGGGTAGATCACCCCTCCACTTT. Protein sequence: CASSLERGRSPLHF.

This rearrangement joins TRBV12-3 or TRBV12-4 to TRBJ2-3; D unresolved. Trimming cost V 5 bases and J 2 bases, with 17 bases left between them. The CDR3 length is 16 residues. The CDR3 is CASSPPALGLTDTQYF. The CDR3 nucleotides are TGTGCCAGCAGTCCCCCTGCTCTAGGCCTCACAGATACGCAGTATTTT.

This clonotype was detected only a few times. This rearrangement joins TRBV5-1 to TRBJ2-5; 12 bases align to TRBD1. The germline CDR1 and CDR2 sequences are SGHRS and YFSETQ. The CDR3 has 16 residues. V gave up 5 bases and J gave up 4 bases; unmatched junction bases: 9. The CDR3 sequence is CASSSTGQGAGETQYF. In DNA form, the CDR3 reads TGCGCCAGCAGTTCCACGGGACAGGGGGCTGGAGAGACCCAGTACTTC.

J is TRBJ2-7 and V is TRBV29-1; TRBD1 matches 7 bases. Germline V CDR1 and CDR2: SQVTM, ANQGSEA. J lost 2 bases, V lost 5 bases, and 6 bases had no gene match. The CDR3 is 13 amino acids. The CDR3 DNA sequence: TGCAGCGTTTCGACAGGGAGAACCTACGAGCAGTACTTC. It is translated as CSVSTGRTYEQYF.